This T cell receptor beta chain was profiled in a study of metastatic and nonmetastatic thyroid tumors. Study information: Malignant and benign thyroid patients had repertoires compared in peripheral blood and tumor or nodule tissue.

The CDR3 loop spans 17 amino acids. Germline CDR1 reads MNHNS; CDR2 reads SASEGT. Via MiXCR, TCRdb re-called the PCR reads. The data show approximately 37,000 clones, approximately 15% seen once. This clone showed up just a few times. Its target is not known. The junction shows a germline mismatch at one end, possibly a read error. Study-level findings and limits: For both blood and tumor, malignant thyroid tumors reportedly showed significantly higher TCR beta diversity than benign nodules did.

The entire patient cohort was treatment-naive prior to thyroid surgery. The source of this sequence is a female donor with papillary thyroid cancer or a benign thyroid nodule (not recorded which). Some clones in this sample may be carry-over from other donors' samples. The J gene is TRBJ2-3, the V gene TRBV6-1; D is undetermined. The sample taken for sequencing was blood. The CDR3 protein is CASSEERSGRSLDTQYF. CDR3 coding DNA: TGTGCCAGCAGTGAAGAGCGAAGTGGGCGTAGCTTGGATACTCAGTATTTT.